The 2 T cell receptor beta chains below all came from one sample that was sequenced in a study of graft-versus-host responses after intestinal transplantation. The assay was immunoSEQ multiplex PCR, and TCRdb's table has in-frame clones only and misses some. The sample holds more than 100,000 clones, roughly 96% seen once. Their recognized antigens are unknown. The source was unstimulated CD8+ T cells sorted from spleen or lymph node cells, collected before intestinal transplant. The receptors derive from a human donor who received an intestinal transplant.

This sequence joins TRBV6-6 and TRBJ1-2, with a possible D match to TRBD1 (6 bases). The CDR3 is made up of 14 amino acids. With 8 bases removed from V and 5 bases from J, the gap between germline ends came to 18 bases. Germline values: CDR1 MNHNY, CDR2 SVGAGI (reference sequence). The CDR3 region is CASGYRGTRYGYTF. For the CDR3, the DNA is TGTGCCAGCGGGTACAGAGGGACACGATATGGCTACACCTTC.

The genes are TRBV4-1 and TRBJ2-1; 13 bases align to TRBD2. J gave up 15 bases and V 1 base, and 3 bases lay outside the gene matches. Germline V lookup: CDR1 MGHRA, CDR2 YSYEKL. This CDR3 has 13 amino acids. The CDR3 is CASSQGGLAGRFF. CDR3 DNA sequence: TGCGCCAGCAGCCAAGGGGGACTAGCGGGAAGGTTCTTC.